In this sample, the clone carrying this TCR beta chain turned up many times. The antigen is undetermined. Uncontrolled infections, other autoimmune diseases, pregnancy or lactation led to exclusion of patients. Blood dates from first hyperthyroidism diagnosis, before any ophthalmopathy symptoms. What was amplified from RNA transcripts were TCR beta CDR3 regions. HTBI primers were employed in a first-round RT-PCR of the TCR CDR3. One entry per CDR3 protein, called by TCRdb with MiXCR from the multiplex PCR reads. Counted here are a few hundred thousand distinct CDR3 sequences, less than 20% occurring once; the ten biggest clones make up 25% to 35%. The sample comes from a study of T cells in Graves' hyperthyroidism and ophthalmopathy. Study-wide results and caveats: Most thyroid-expanded clonotypes above 0.001 were also found in blood.

Germline values: CDR1 SNHLY, CDR2 FYNNEI. CDR3 length equals 14 residues. V trimming: 6 bases; J trimming: 4 bases; junction bases outside the gene matches: 6. The sequenced sample was blood. The chain combines TRBV2 with TRBJ2-1, with TRBD2 matching over 7 bases. This receptor was taken from a woman under 30 with Graves' hyperthyroidism that later progressed to Graves' ophthalmopathy. In nucleotides, the CDR3 is TGTGCCAGCAGGAGACTAGCATCGTACAATGAGCAGTTCTTC. Translating gives CASRRLASYNEQFF.